This T cell receptor beta chain is drawn from a study of shared clonotypes between healthy human individuals. Measured with immunoSEQ multiplex PCR; TCRdb has only the in-frame clones, and not every one. The table has under 600,000 clones, 90% to 97% seen once. Germline CDR1 SGHTA, CDR2 FQGNSA. V gave up 6 bases and J gave up 1 base; unmatched junction bases: 2. The CDR3 contains 14 residues. V gene TRBV7-2 combines with J gene TRBJ1-3; TRBD1 matches 8 bases. The sequenced sample consisted of naive CD4+ T cells sorted from blood. This sample's subset: CD45RA+ positively selected. The sequence was collected from a woman aged 25 to 39 in good health. The CDR3 DNA reads TGTGCCAGCAGGAGGACAGGGTCTGGAAACACCATATATTTT. Translating it yields CASRRTGSGNTIYF.